These 8 T cell receptor beta chains were sequenced from one sample in a study of shared clonotypes between healthy human individuals (dated by TCRdb to 2020 to 2022). The method behind the library was the immunoSEQ multiplex PCR assay. Imported from immuneACCESS, the table was reduced by TCRdb to in-frame sequences with V and J called. These copies leave out some clones; in studies compared against another copy, an unresolved V gene accounts for under half, and the cause of the remainder is not known. The sample includes about 1,900,000 clones, with about 94% observed a single time. Approximately 1.2% of the sample goes to the ten largest clones. CD8 naive samples consisted of CD45RO-negative cells that were positively selected for CCR7, yielding a CD45RA+CCR7+ population without TemRA cells. Sequencing was performed on naive CD8+ T cells sorted from blood. The sample's cell subset or site label, in plain terms: CD45RA+CCR7+. The receptors were gathered from a man in his late teens or twenties in good health.

The chain carries TRBV4-3 and TRBJ2-1; the match to TRBD2 covers 11 bases. The CDR3 covers 15 residues. V was clipped by 6 bases and J by 4 bases; unmatched bases: 5. CDR1 LGHNA and CDR2 YSLEER come from the germline V gene. CDR3 amino acids: CASRLGLAAYNEQFF. The CDR3 DNA follows: TGCGCCAGCAGATTGGGACTAGCGGCTTACAATGAGCAGTTCTTC.

This clone has a single count. V and J are TRBV28 and TRBJ1-1, with D possibly being TRBD1 (6 bases). V was clipped by 1 base and J by 3 bases, with 9 bases between them. The CDR3 covers 14 residues. Germline V lookup: CDR1 MDHEN, CDR2 SYDVKM. CDR3 nucleotides: TGTGCCAGCAGTTTATCAGGGGAGGACACTGAAGCTTTCTTT. It codes for CASSLSGEDTEAFF.

The V call is TRBV29-1, the J call TRBJ2-3, with D possibly being TRBD2 (6 bases). Trimming stripped 3 bases from V and 0 bases from J, with 16 bases between. CDR1 and CDR2 (germline): SQVTM, ANQGSEA. The CDR3 runs to 16 residues. This CDR3 is CSVDIASAHSTDTQYF. CDR3 DNA: TGCAGCGTTGATATAGCTAGCGCTCATAGCACAGATACGCAGTATTTT.

Notes on this clone: The same CDR3 is also encoded by other DNA sequences in this sample. This chain links TRBV5-4 with TRBJ2-7; D gene unclear. V shed 1 base and J shed 0 bases, with 5 bases lying between them. Germline CDR1 SGHNT, CDR2 YYREEE (reference sequence). The CDR3 covers 13 residues. CDR3 protein: CASSLFGSYEQYF. The CDR3 coding sequence is TGTGCCAGCAGCTTGTTCGGCTCCTACGAGCAGTACTTC.

This chain uses TRBV11-2 with TRBJ2-7; 8 bases line up with TRBD1. There are 14 residues in the CDR3. In germline, CDR1 is SGHAT, CDR2 FQNNGV. Trimming removed 7 bases from V and 3 bases from J; junction bases left unmatched: 8. The CDR3 bases are TGTGCCAGCACCGCAGGACAGGGCTACTACGAGCAGTACTTC. Protein product: CASTAGQGYYEQYF. The whole variable domain, remainder taken from reference TRBV11-2 and TRBJ2-7, is EAGVAQSPRYKIIEKRQSVAFWCNPISGHATLYWYQQILGQGPKLLIQFQNNGVVDDSQLPKDRFSAERLKGVDSTLKIQPAKLEDSAVYLCASTAGQGYYEQYFGPGTRLTVT.

The J gene is TRBJ2-7, the V gene TRBV30; weak D call: TRBD2 (5 bases). Germline CDR1 and CDR2: GTSNPN and SVGIG (reference sequence). V was pared by 0 bases and J by 2 bases, with 11 bases between. The CDR3 spans 14 residues. The CDR3 is CAWSVLSEAYEQYF. For the CDR3, the DNA is TGTGCCTGGAGTGTACTGTCGGAGGCCTACGAGCAGTACTTC.

The rearrangement joins TRBV5-6 to TRBJ2-1, with 14 nucleotides matching TRBD2. The length of the CDR3 is 15 residues. V shed 4 bases and J 4 bases; nucleotides not matched to a gene: 1. Germline loops: CDR1 SGHDT, CDR2 YYEEEE. The CDR3 sequence: CASSGTSGRYNEQFF. CDR3 bases: TGTGCCAGCAGCGGGACTAGCGGGAGATACAATGAGCAGTTCTTC. Combining the CDR3 with reference TRBV5-6 and TRBJ2-1 gives the whole variable domain DAGVTQSPTHLIKTRGQQVTLRCSPKSGHDTVSWYQQALGQGPQFIFQYYEEEERQRGNFPDRFSGHQFPNYSSELNVNALLLGDSALYLCASSGTSGRYNEQFFGPGTRLTVL.

The rearrangement uses TRBV11-2 and TRBJ2-1, with D uncertain. In germline, CDR1 is SGHAT, CDR2 FQNNGV. There are 12 residues in the CDR3. The V end was cut by 2 bases, the J end by 3 bases, with 2 bases between. CDR3 nucleotides: TGTGCCAGCAGCTTATACTACAATGAGCAGTTCTTC. Translation gives CASSLYYNEQFF.